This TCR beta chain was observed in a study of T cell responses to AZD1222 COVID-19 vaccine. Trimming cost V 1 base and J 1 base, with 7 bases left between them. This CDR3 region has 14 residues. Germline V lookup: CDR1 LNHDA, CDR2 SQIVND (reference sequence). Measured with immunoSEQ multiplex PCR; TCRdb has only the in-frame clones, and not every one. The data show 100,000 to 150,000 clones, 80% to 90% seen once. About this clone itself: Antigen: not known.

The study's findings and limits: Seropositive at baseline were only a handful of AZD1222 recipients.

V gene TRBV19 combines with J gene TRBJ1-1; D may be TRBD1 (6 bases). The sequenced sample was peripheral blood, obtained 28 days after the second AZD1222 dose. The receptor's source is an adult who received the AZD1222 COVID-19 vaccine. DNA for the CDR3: TGTGCCAGTAGTATAGGACAGGCGAACACTGAAGCTTTCTTT. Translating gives CASSIGQANTEAFF. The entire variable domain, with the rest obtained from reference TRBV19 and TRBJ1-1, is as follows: DGGITQSPKYLFRKEGQNVTLSCEQNLNHDAMYWYRQDPGQGLRLIYYSQIVNDFQKGDIAEGYSVSREKKESFPLTVTSAQKNPTAFYLCASSIGQANTEAFFGQGTRLTVV.